This entry is about one TCR beta chain. CDR3 length: 15 residues. V was cut by 7 bases and J by 0 bases, with 10 bases left in between. The germline V gene encodes CDR1 MNHEY and CDR2 SVGAGI. The data originate from a study of control samples from healthy donors and cancer patients. Data came from immunoSEQ multiplex PCR; TCRdb stores just in-frame clones and leaves some out. The sample carries 170,000 or so clones, about 91% recorded once. This TCR was recovered from a middle-aged woman in good health. Sequences were obtained from blood. The J gene is TRBJ1-6, the V gene TRBV6-5, with unresolved D. Here the CDR3 DNA reads TGTGCCAGCATCCGGGATGGCTCCTATAATTCACCCCTCCACTTT. This translates into CASIRDGSYNSPLHF.